This T cell receptor (beta chain) was identified during a study of T cell repertoires in cytomegalovirus infection. About the research overall: CMV infection and matching HLA type were both indicated by public TCR beta signatures. Study conclusions and caveats: Dominating the ex vivo response were TCR beta clonotypes that were CMV-specific and HLA-C-restricted.

This clonotype was counted ten times or more. Its antigen is as yet unknown. TCRdb passed the reads through MiXCR, listing each CDR3 protein once. Of roughly 500,000 distinct CDR3 sequences listed, approximately 46% are singletons. Germline V lookup: CDR1 SGHTA, CDR2 FQGNSA. CDR3 length equals 12 residues. V shed 5 bases and J 7 bases; nucleotides not matched to a gene: 2. This sample comprised cultured PBMCs, obtained from culture after CMV antigen stimulation. This chain connects TRBV7-2 to TRBJ2-3; TRBD1 agrees at 8 bases. The TCR originated in a human donor in good health (CMV status not recorded). Some clones in this sample may be carry-over from other donors' samples. The CDR3 DNA follows: TGTGCCAGCAGCACAGGGGGGTATACGCAGTATTTT. Residues: CASSTGGYTQYF.